These 8 T cell receptor beta chains share one sample of origin, sequenced in a study of cytomegalovirus exposure and HLA in healthy donors. 13 Jbeta primers and 60 Vbeta primers were used for the PCR. Profiled with immunoSEQ multiplex PCR; TCRdb holds only in-frame clones, not every one. The table lists approximately 100,000 clones, 64% of them singletons. The specimen was PBMCs. These receptors came from a man aged 55-75 years in good health and CMV-seronegative.

The genes are TRBV4-2 and TRBJ2-7, with TRBD1 as a possible D gene (6 bases). V was trimmed by 5 bases and J by 3 bases, leaving 14 bases between them. Germline CDR1 is LGHNA and CDR2 is YNFKEQ. CDR3 length: 14 residues. The CDR3 spells CASSSREGGYEQYF. CDR3 nucleotide sequence: TGTGCCAGCAGCTCAAGAGAAGGGGGCTACGAGCAGTACTTC.

By share of the sample, this clone is medium-sized. The rearrangement joins TRBV5-6 to TRBJ2-2; 9 bases are shared with TRBD2. Per the germline V gene, CDR1 is SGHDT and CDR2 is YYEEEE. The trim removed 2 bases at V and 8 bases at J, leaving 7 bases unmatched. This CDR3 has 15 amino acids. The CDR3 bases are TGTGCCAGCAGCTTAACCGCGGGGGGGCCTGGGGAGCTGTTTTTT. Translation gives CASSLTAGGPGELFF.

The chain links TRBV6-5 to TRBJ2-7; TRBD1 is a possible D gene (6 bases). CDR1 MNHEY and CDR2 SVGAGI come from the germline V gene. The CDR3 covers 11 residues. Trimming removed 6 bases at V and 7 bases at J, with 10 bases between. The CDR3 sequence is CASRVQGEQYF. In nucleotides, the CDR3 is TGTGCCAGCAGAGTCCAGGGGGAGCAGTACTTC.

The chain joins TRBV28 to TRBJ2-5; perhaps TRBD1 as D (6 bases). The J call may be faulty, since TRBJ2-7 better matches the DNA end. The V gene's germline CDR1 is MDHEN and CDR2 SYDVKM. The CDR3 consists of 13 residues. Here the CDR3 reads CASSYGRGHEQYF. The CDR3 nucleotides read TGTGCCAGCAGTTACGGCAGGGGCCACGAGCAGTACTTC.

This clone was seen only a few times. The chain joins TRBV5-5 to TRBJ2-7; D uncertain. This CDR3 region has 11 residues. Germline V gene sequence: CDR1 SGHKS, CDR2 YYEKEE (reference sequence). Trimming removed 2 bases at V and 5 bases at J, with 5 bases between. The CDR3 sequence is CASSLINEQYF. CDR3 nucleotide sequence: TGTGCCAGCAGCTTAATCAACGAGCAGTACTTC.

The rearrangement links TRBV9 to TRBJ2-1, with D uncertain. Per the germline V gene, CDR1 is SGDLS and CDR2 is YYNGEE. The CDR3 has 11 amino acids. Trimming stripped 2 bases from V and 8 bases from J, with 5 bases between. In DNA form, the CDR3 reads TGTGCCAGCAGCGTCGCGGATGAGCAGTTCTTC. It encodes CASSVADEQFF.

The chain links TRBV10-1 to TRBJ1-1, with TRBD1 matching 8 bases. The CDR3 totals 16 residues. Germline V gives CDR1 WNHNN, CDR2 SYGVQD (reference sequence). The junction had 8 bases not matched to a gene; V was cut back by 5 bases and J by 0 bases. This chain's CDR3 is CASSPGQGVMNTEAFF. As DNA, the CDR3 is TGCGCCAGCAGTCCTGGACAGGGAGTAATGAACACTGAAGCTTTCTTT.

This clone has a single count. The chain couples TRBV7-3 to TRBJ2-3, with 11 bases identical to TRBD2. After removal of 2 bases from V and 3 bases from J, the junction contained 10 bases not matched to a gene. The CDR3 spans 18 residues. Germline-derived CDR1 and CDR2 are SGHTA and FQGTGA. CDR3 region: CASSLLPLLAGATDTQYF. The CDR3 DNA follows: TGTGCCAGCAGCTTACTCCCCTTACTAGCGGGGGCTACAGATACGCAGTATTTT.